This T cell receptor (beta chain) was identified in a study of shared clonotypes between healthy human individuals. This CDR3 contains 18 residues. CDR1 SGHTS and CDR2 YDEGEE come from the germline V gene. Losses at the gene ends were 4 bases for V and 4 bases for J; bases not matched to a gene: 16. A CD45RA+ naive subset and a CD45RA-negative memory subset were split from CD4+ cells. Remarks on this clone: Its antigen is currently unknown.

Several immunoSEQ plates received, in even portions, the genomic DNA of each subset. In the authors' methods: Filtering differed because ImmunoSEQ produced junction-only sequences that carried no quality scores. Assay used: immunoSEQ multiplex PCR; TCRdb lists only in-frame clones, some missing. V and J calls and clone size are those listed in that table; D and trimming were worked out from the DNA. The sample includes 900,000 to 1,200,000 clones, 75% to 80% seen only once; the top ten take 0.6% to 0.75%. Study-wide points: Non-shared clonotypes were found to have lower generation probabilities than the clonotypes that were shared by all four of the sorted-subset donors.

This clonotype was sampled from a man between 18 and 35 years old in good health. Some clones in this sample may be carry-over from other donors' samples. The chain couples TRBV5-8 to TRBJ2-5; TRBD1 aligns across 10 bases. The specimen was memory CD4+ T cells from PBMCs. Subset described: CD45RA-negative fraction. The CDR3 sequence is CASSSGTGATLGRETQYF. The CDR3 bases are TGTGCCAGCAGCAGTGGGACAGGGGCTACCCTGGGGCGAGAGACCCAGTACTTC.